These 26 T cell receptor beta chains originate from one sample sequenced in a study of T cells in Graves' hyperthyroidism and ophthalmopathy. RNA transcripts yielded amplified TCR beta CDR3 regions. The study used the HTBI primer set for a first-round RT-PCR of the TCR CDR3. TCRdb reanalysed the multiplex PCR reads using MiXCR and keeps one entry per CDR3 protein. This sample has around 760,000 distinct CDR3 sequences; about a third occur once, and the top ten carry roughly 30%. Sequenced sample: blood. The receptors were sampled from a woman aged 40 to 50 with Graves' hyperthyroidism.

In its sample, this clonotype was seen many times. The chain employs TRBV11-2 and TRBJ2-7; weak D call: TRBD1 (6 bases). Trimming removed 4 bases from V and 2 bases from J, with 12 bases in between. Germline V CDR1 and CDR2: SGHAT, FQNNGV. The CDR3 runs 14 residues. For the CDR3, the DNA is TGTGCCAGCAGCTCACAGACAGGTACCTACGAGCAGTACTTC. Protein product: CASSSQTGTYEQYF.

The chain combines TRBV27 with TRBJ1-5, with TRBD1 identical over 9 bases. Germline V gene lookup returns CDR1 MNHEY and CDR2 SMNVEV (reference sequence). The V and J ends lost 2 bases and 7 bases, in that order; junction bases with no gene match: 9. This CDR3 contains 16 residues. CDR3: CASSLAGTGGVQPQHF. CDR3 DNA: TGTGCCAGCAGTTTAGCGGGCACAGGGGGCGTACAGCCCCAGCATTTT.

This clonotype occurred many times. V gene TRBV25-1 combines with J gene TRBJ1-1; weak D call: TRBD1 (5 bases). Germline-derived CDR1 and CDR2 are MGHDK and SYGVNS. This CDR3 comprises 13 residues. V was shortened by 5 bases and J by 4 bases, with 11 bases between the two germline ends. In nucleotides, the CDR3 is TGTGCCAGCAGTAGGGGCGAAAGCACTGAAGCTTTCTTT. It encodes CASSRGESTEAFF.

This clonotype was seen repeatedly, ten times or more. The CDR3 DNA follows: TGTGCCACCACATCAGGGAGCTCCTACAATGAGCAGTTCTTC. Encoded protein: CATTSGSSYNEQFF. The V and J genes are TRBV24-1 and TRBJ2-1, with D perhaps assigned TRBD1 or TRBD2 (5 bases each). This CDR3 is built from 14 residues. The V and J ends lost 8 bases and 0 bases respectively, with 10 bases between them. Germline CDR1 reads KGHDR; CDR2 reads SFDVKD.

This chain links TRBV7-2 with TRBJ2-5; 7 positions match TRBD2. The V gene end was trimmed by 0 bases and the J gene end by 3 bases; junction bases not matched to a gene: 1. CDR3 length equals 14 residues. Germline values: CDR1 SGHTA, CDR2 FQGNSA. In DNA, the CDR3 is TGTGCCAGCAGCTTAGCAGGACTAGAAGAGACCCAGTACTTC. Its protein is CASSLAGLEETQYF.

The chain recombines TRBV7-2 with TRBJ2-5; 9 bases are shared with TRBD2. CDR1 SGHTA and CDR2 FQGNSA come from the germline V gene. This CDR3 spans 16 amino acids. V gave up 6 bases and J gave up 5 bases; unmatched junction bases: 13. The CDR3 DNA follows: TGTGCCAGCAGAGAGGGGGGCGGGGGGGCCGTCGAGACCCAGTACTTC. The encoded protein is CASREGGGGAVETQYF.

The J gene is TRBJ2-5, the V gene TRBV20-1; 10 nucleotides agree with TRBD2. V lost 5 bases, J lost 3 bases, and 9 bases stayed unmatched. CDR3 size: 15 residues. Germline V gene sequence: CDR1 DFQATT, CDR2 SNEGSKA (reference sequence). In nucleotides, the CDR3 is TGCAGTGCTGTAGCGGGAGGAGCGGGGAAAGAGACCCAGTACTTC. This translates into CSAVAGGAGKETQYF.

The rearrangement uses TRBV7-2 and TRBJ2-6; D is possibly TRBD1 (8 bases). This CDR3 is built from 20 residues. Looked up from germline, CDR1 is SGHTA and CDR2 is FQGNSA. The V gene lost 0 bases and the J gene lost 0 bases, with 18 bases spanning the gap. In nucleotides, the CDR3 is TGTGCCAGCAGCTTAGCCTGGGGGGGACAGGTCCCCTCTGGGGCCAACGTCCTGACTTTC. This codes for CASSLAWGGQVPSGANVLTF.

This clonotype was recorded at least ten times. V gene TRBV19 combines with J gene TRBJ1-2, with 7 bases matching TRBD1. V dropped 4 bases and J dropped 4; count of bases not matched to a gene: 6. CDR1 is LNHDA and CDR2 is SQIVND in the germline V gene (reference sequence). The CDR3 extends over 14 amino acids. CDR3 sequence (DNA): TGTGCCAGTAGTACCTGGGACAGCCGCTATGGCTACACCTTC. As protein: CASSTWDSRYGYTF. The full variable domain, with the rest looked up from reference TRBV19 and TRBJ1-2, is DGGITQSPKYLFRKEGQNVTLSCEQNLNHDAMYWYRQDPGQGLRLIYYSQIVNDFQKGDIAEGYSVSREKKESFPLTVTSAQKNPTAFYLCASSTWDSRYGYTFGSGTRLTVV.

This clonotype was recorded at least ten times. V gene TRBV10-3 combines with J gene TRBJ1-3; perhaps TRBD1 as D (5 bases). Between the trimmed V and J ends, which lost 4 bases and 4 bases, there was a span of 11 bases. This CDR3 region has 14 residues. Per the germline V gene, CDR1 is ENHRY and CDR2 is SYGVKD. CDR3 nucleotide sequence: TGTGCCATCAGTGCGCAGGGCTCAGGAAACACCATATATTTT. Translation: CAISAQGSGNTIYF.

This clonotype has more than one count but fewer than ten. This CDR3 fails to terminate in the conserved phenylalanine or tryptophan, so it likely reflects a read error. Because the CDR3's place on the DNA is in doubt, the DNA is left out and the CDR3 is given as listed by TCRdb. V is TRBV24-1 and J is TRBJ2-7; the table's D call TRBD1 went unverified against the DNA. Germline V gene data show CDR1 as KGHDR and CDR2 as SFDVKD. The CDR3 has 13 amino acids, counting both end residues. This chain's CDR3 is CATSDLHRAQSRG.

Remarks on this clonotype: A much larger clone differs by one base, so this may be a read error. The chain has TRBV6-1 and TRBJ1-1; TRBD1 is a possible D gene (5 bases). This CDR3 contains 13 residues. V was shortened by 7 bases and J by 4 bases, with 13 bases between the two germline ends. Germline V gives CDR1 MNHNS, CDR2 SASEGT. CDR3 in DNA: TGTGCCAGCACCAACTCAGGGTCCACTGAAGCTTTCTTT. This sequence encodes CASTNSGSTEAFF.

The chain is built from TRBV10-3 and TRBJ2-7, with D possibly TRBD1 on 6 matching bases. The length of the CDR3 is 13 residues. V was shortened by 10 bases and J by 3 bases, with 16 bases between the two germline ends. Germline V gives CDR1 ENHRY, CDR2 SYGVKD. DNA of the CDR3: TGTGCCAGCGAGAGACAGGACATCTACGAGCAGTACTTC. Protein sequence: CASERQDIYEQYF.

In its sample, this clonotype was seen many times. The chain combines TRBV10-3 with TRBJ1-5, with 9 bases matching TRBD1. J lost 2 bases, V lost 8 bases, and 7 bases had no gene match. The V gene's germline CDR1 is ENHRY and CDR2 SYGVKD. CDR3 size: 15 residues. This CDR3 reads CAIPDRGDGNQPQHF. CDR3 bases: TGTGCCATCCCCGACAGGGGGGACGGCAATCAGCCCCAGCATTTT.

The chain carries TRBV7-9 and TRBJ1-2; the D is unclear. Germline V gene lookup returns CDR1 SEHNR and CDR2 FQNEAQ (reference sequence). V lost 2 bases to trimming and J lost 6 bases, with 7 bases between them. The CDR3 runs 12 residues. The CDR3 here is CASSLYLDGYTF. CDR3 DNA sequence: TGTGCCAGCAGCTTATACCTAGATGGCTACACCTTC. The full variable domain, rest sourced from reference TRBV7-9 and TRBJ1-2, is DTGVSQNPRHKITKRGQNVTFRCDPISEHNRLYWYRQTLGQGPEFLTYFQNEAQLEKSRLLSDRFSAERPKGSFSTLEIQRTEQGDSAMYLCASSLYLDGYTFGSGTRLTVV.

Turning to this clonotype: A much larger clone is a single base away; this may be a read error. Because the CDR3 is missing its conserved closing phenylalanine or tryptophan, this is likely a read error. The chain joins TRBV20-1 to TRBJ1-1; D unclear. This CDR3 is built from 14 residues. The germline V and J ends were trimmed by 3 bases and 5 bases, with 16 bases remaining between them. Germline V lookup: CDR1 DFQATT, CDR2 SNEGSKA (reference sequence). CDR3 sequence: CSAREGNSQTEAFL. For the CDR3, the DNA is TGCAGTGCTAGGGAGGGCAATTCCCAAACTGAAGCTTTCCTT.

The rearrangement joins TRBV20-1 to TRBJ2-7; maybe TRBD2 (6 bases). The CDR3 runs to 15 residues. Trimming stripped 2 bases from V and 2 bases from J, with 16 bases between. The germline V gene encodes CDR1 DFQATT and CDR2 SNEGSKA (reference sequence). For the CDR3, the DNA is TGCAGTGCTAGAACCAGTTCGGGGGACCCCTACGAGCAGTACTTC. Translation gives CSARTSSGDPYEQYF.

In DNA form, the CDR3 reads TGTGCCAGCAGTGGACGTGGGCCCTTAAACACCGGGGAGCTGTTTTTT. Its translation: CASSGRGPLNTGELFF. The chain couples TRBV2 to TRBJ2-2; D unclear. The CDR3 spans 16 residues. Trimming removed 4 bases from V and 2 bases from J, with 14 bases in between. CDR1 SNHLY and CDR2 FYNNEI come from the germline V gene.

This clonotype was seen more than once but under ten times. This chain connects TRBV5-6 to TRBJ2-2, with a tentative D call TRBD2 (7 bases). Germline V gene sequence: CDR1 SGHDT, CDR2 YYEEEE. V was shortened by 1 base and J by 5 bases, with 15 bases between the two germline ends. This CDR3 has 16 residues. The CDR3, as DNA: TGTGCCAGCAGCTTGACCGGGGGGCGCCGTACCGGGGAGCTGTTTTTT. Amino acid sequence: CASSLTGGRRTGELFF.

The CDR3 spells CASSMVGTNEKLFF. CDR3 coding DNA: TGTGCCAGTAGTATGGTGGGGACTAATGAAAAACTGTTTTTT. The genes are TRBV19 and TRBJ1-4; no clear D gene. Germline assignment: CDR1 LNHDA and CDR2 SQIVND (reference sequence). The CDR3 covers 14 residues. Trimming stripped 3 bases from V and 2 bases from J, with 7 bases between.

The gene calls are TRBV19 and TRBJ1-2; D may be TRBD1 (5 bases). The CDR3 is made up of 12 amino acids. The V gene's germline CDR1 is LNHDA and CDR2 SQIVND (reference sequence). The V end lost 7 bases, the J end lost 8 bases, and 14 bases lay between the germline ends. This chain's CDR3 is CASNARGRGYTF. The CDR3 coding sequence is TGTGCCAGTAACGCAAGGGGACGCGGCTACACCTTC.

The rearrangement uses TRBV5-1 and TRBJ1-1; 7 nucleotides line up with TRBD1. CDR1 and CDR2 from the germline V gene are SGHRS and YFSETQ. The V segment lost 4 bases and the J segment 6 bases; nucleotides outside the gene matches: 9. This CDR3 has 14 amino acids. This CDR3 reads CASSQTGRDAEAFF. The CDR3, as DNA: TGCGCCAGCAGCCAGACAGGGAGGGATGCTGAAGCTTTCTTT.

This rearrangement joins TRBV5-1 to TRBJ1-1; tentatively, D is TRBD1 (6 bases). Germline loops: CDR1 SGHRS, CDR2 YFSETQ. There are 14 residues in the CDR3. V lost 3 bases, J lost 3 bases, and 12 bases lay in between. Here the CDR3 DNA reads TGCGCCAGCAGCTCCGCAGGGGACTACACTGAAGCTTTCTTT. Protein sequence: CASSSAGDYTEAFF.

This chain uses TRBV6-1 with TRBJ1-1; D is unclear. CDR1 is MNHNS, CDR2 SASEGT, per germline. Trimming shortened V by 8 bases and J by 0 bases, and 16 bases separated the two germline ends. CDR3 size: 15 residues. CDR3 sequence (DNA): TGTGCCAGCCTCTTTCAGGACGCCATGAACACTGAAGCTTTCTTT. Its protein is CASLFQDAMNTEAFF.

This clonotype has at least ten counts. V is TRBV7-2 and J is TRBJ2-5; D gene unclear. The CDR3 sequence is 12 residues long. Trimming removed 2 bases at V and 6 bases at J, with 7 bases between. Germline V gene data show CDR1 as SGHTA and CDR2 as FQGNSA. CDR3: CASSLSAKTQYF. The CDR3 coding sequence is TGTGCCAGCAGCTTAAGTGCGAAGACCCAGTACTTC.

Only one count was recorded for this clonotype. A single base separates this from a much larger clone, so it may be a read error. The CDR3 is CSARDGRSGRPEASF. The CDR3 DNA reads TGCAGTGCTAGAGATGGCAGGTCCGGTCGTCCTGAAGCTTCCTTT. The V call is TRBV20-1, the J call TRBJ1-1; no clear D. There are 15 residues in the CDR3. Germline V gene sequence: CDR1 DFQATT, CDR2 SNEGSKA (reference sequence).